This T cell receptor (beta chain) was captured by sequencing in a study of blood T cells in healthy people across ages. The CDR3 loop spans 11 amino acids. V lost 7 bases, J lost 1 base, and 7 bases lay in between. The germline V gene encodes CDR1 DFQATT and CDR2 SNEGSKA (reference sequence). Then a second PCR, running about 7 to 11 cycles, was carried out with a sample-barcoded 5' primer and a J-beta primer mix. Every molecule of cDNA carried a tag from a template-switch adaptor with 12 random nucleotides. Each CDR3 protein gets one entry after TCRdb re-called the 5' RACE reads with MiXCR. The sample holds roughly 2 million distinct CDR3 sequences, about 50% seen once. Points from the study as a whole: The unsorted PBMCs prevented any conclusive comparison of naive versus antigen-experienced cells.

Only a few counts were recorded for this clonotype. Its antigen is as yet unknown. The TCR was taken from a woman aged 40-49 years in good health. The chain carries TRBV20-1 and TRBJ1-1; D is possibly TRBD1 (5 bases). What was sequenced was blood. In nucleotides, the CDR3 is TGCAGTGGACAGAGGAACACTGAAGCTTTCTTT. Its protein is CSGQRNTEAFF.